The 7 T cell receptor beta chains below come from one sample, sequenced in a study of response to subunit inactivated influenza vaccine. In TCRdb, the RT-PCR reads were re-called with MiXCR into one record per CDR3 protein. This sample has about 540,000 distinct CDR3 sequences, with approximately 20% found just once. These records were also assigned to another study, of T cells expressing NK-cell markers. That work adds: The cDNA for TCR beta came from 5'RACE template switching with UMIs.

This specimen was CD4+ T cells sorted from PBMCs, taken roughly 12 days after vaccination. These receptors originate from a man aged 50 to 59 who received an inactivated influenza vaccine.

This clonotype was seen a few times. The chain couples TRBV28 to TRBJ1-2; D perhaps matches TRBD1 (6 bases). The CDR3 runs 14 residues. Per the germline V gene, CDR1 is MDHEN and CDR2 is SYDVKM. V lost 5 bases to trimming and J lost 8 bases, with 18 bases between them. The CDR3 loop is CASSPALTGSGYTF. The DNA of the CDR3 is TGTGCCAGCAGTCCCGCCCTTACAGGGTCCGGCTACACCTTC.

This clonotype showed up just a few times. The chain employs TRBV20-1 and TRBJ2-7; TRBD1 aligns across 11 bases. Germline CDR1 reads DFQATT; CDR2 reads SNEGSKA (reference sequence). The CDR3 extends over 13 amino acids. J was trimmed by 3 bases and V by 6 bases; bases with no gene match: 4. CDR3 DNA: TGCAGTGCCACCGGGACAGGGGGCTACGAGCAGTACTTC. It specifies CSATGTGGYEQYF.

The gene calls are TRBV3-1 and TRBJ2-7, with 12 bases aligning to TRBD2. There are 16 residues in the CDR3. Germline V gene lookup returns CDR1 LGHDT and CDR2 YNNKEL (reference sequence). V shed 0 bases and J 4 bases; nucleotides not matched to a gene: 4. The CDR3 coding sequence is TGTGCCAGCAGCCAAGATTGGACTAGCGGGAAATACGAGCAGTACTTC. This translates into CASSQDWTSGKYEQYF.

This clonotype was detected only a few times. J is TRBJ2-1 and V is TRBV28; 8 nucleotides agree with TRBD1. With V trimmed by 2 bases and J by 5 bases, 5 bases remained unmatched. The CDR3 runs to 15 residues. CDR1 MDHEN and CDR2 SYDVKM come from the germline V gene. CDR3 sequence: CASSLLRTGNNEQFF. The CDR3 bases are TGTGCCAGCAGTTTACTAAGGACAGGGAACAATGAGCAGTTCTTC.

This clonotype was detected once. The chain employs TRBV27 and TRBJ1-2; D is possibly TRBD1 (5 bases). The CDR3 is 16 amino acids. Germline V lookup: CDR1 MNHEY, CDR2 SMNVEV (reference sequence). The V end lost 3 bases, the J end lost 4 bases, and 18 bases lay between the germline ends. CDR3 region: CASSFSLTAAPYGYTF. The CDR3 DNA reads TGTGCCAGCAGTTTCAGTTTGACAGCGGCCCCCTATGGCTACACCTTC.

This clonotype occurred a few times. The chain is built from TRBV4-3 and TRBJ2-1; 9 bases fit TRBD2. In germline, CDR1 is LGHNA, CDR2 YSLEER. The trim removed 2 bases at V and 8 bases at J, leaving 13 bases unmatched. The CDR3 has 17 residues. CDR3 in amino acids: CASSQFGLTRGGDEQFF. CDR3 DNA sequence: TGCGCCAGCAGCCAATTTGGGTTGACGCGGGGGGGGGATGAGCAGTTCTTC.

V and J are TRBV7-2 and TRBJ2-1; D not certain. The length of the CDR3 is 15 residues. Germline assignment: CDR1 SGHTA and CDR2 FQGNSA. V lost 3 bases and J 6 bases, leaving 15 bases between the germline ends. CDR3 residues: CASSLEHHSPNEQFF. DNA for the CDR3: TGTGCCAGCAGCTTGGAGCACCACAGTCCCAATGAGCAGTTCTTC.